The 32 T cell receptor beta chains below all came from one sample that was sequenced in a study of T-cell memory formation after mild COVID-19 (dated by TCRdb to the early 2020s). The library was obtained by 5' RACE. Instrument used: Illumina NovaSeq 6000. Clones were called with MiXCR by TCRdb after fastp trimmed the public reads at Q25, and only in-frame beta chains were retained. Identical CDR3 proteins give one entry, which carries the most common genes and DNA. The table for this sample lists about 320,000 distinct CDR3 sequences; around an eighth of them were counted only once. The biggest ten clones account for roughly 23% of the sample. What was sequenced was PBMCs or a T cell subset sorted from them (not recorded which). The receptors originated from a man in his late teens or twenties who had mild COVID-19 (a few samples of this study predate the infection). The sample titles of this study are shuffled in the database, so cell type and time point are left out; the donor was told from shared clones.

This clonotype was found a few times. The chain recombines TRBV7-6 with TRBJ2-3, with D possibly TRBD2 on 6 matching bases. V was cut by 4 bases and J by 0 bases, with 11 bases left in between. This CDR3 is built from 15 residues. From germline, CDR1 is SGHVS and CDR2 FNYEAQ. CDR3 sequence (DNA): TGTGCCAGCAGCTACATGGGGGGAAGCACAGATACGCAGTATTTT. Its translation is CASSYMGGSTDTQYF.

This clonotype was counted a few times. The chain recombines TRBV5-6 with TRBJ2-7; D ambiguous. CDR1 and CDR2 (germline): SGHDT, YYEEEE. V lost 0 bases and J lost 4, with 2 bases in between. The CDR3 length is 11 residues. The chain's CDR3 is CASSLVYEQYV. For the CDR3, the DNA is TGTGCCAGCAGCTTGGTTTACGAGCAGTACGTC.

This clonotype was seen at least ten times. V and J are TRBV7-2 and TRBJ2-3, with 7 bases identical to TRBD2. The CDR3 extends over 14 amino acids. Germline V gives CDR1 SGHTA, CDR2 FQGNSA. V lost 4 bases and J lost 4; bases outside the gene matches: 5. This chain's CDR3 is CASSSAGVADTQYF. CDR3 sequence (DNA): TGTGCCAGCAGCTCTGCGGGGGTAGCAGATACGCAGTATTTT.

This clonotype was detected only a few times. V and J are TRBV7-3 and TRBJ1-2; D not certain. The CDR3 loop spans 13 amino acids. Between the trimmed V and J ends, which lost 3 bases and 5 bases, there was a span of 10 bases. Germline-derived CDR1 and CDR2 are SGHTA and FQGTGA. CDR3 residues: CASSLSPAYGYTF. The CDR3 DNA reads TGTGCCAGCAGCTTGTCCCCGGCGTATGGCTACACCTTC.

The chain links TRBV7-9 to TRBJ2-1, with 9 bases fitting TRBD1. The CDR3 is made up of 19 amino acids. Germline CDR1 is SEHNR and CDR2 is FQNEAQ (reference sequence). Losses at the gene ends were 3 bases for V and 0 bases for J; bases not matched to a gene: 12. The CDR3 reads CASSFSGGQGSGSYNEQFF. DNA of the CDR3: TGTGCCAGCAGCTTTTCGGGGGGACAGGGCTCTGGCTCCTACAATGAGCAGTTCTTC.

This clonotype was picked up a small number of times. This rearrangement joins TRBV18 to TRBJ1-1, with D uncertain. V lost 4 bases and J lost 4, with 10 bases in between. The germline CDR1 and CDR2 sequences are KGHSH and LQKENI. The CDR3 loop spans 13 amino acids. The CDR3 sequence is CASSHREGTEAFF. The CDR3 DNA follows: TGTGCCAGCTCACATCGGGAAGGCACTGAAGCTTTCTTT.

V gene TRBV7-2 combines with J gene TRBJ2-7; TRBD2 matches 9 bases. CDR1 and CDR2 (germline): SGHTA, FQGNSA. The V gene end was trimmed by 1 base and the J gene end by 4 bases; junction bases not matched to a gene: 5. This CDR3 contains 15 residues. The CDR3 region is CASSLVVTSGYEQYF. The CDR3 nucleotides are TGTGCCAGCAGCTTAGTGGTGACTAGCGGTTACGAGCAGTACTTC.

Here the CDR3 reads CASSGSSSYNEQFF. The CDR3 nucleotides are TGTGCCAGCTCCGGCAGCTCGTCCTACAATGAGCAGTTCTTC. The chain couples TRBV18 to TRBJ2-1; D unresolved. V was trimmed by 6 bases and J by 1 base, leaving 10 bases between them. CDR3 length: 14 amino acids. Germline lookup yields CDR1 KGHSH and CDR2 LQKENI.

In its sample, this clonotype was seen a few times. The V gene is TRBV7-2, the J gene TRBJ2-1; D is perhaps TRBD1 (7 bases). The ends were cut back, 2 bases at V and 7 bases at J, with 18 bases in the middle. CDR3 length: 16 residues. The V gene's germline CDR1 is SGHTA and CDR2 FQGNSA. Written as DNA, the CDR3 is TGTGCCAGCAGCTTAATGGATCGGAGGGGGCGGAATGAGCAGTTCTTC. It encodes CASSLMDRRGRNEQFF.

J is TRBJ2-3 and V is TRBV6-5, with D perhaps TRBD1 (5 bases). Per the germline V gene, CDR1 is MNHEY and CDR2 is SVGAGI. The CDR3 runs to 13 residues. Trimming took 6 bases from V and 2 from J, leaving 9 bases between them. The CDR3 DNA sequence: TGTGCCAGCAGCAGACAGCTCACAGATACGCAGTATTTT. Protein sequence: CASSRQLTDTQYF.

This clonotype was observed a few times. This sequence joins TRBV29-1 and TRBJ2-1, with TRBD2 matching over 9 bases. In germline, CDR1 is SQVTM, CDR2 ANQGSEA. With 0 bases clipped from V and 10 bases from J, the junction kept 10 bases outside the gene matches. The CDR3 is made up of 15 amino acids. CDR3 DNA sequence: TGCAGCGTTGAAGATCCAGCGGGGGGCCGCAGGGAGCAGTTCTTC. Amino acid sequence: CSVEDPAGGRREQFF.

This clonotype was found many times. The chain uses TRBV9 and TRBJ2-7, with 9 nucleotides matching TRBD1. The CDR3 length is 14 residues. Trimming at V came to 4 bases and at J to 2 bases, leaving 4 bases not matched to a gene. The germline V gene has CDR1 SGDLS and CDR2 YYNGEE. The CDR3 bases are TGTGCCAGCAGCCCCCGACAGGGGGCCTACGAGCAGTACTTC. Protein product: CASSPRQGAYEQYF. Complete variable domain (other parts from reference TRBV9 and TRBJ2-7): DSGVTQTPKHLITATGQRVTLRCSPRSGDLSVYWYQQSLDQGLQFLIQYYNGEERAKGNILERFSAQQFPDLHSELNLSSLELGDSALYFCASSPRQGAYEQYFGPGTRLTVT.

This clonotype was picked up a small number of times. V and J are TRBV7-8 and TRBJ2-7; possibly TRBD2 for D (6 bases). Trimming took off 0 bases at V and 3 bases at J, with 12 bases between the two ends. CDR3 length: 15 residues. CDR1 SGHVS and CDR2 FQNEAQ come from the germline V gene. CDR3 DNA: TGTGCCAGCAGCTTAGCCGGGAGCAGCTTCTACGAGCAGTACGTC. It translates to CASSLAGSSFYEQYV.

This clonotype has ten or more counts. The chain combines TRBV6-5 with TRBJ2-7; the match to TRBD1 covers 11 bases. The CDR3 runs 14 residues. V dropped 6 bases and J dropped 3; count of bases not matched to a gene: 4. Germline V lookup: CDR1 MNHEY, CDR2 SVGAGI. CDR3 DNA: TGTGCCAGCAGGGCCGGGACAGGGGGCTACGAGCAGTACGTC. Amino acid sequence: CASRAGTGGYEQYV.

By share of the sample, this clonotype is medium-sized (0.01 to 0.1%). For the CDR3, the DNA is TGTGCCAGCAGCTCGACCAGGGTCGGAGATACGCAGTATTTT. It encodes CASSSTRVGDTQYF. The V gene is TRBV7-2, the J gene TRBJ2-3, with a tentative D call TRBD1 (5 bases). Trimming left V 4 bases short and J 5 bases short, with 13 bases between. The germline gives CDR1 SGHTA, CDR2 FQGNSA. The CDR3 runs 14 residues.

This clonotype was counted a few times. The chain couples TRBV6-2 or TRBV6-3 to TRBJ1-2; possibly TRBD1 for D (5 bases). The CDR3 sequence is 13 residues long. Trimming took 5 bases from V and 2 from J, leaving 9 bases between them. Germline V gene sequence: CDR1 MNHEY, CDR2 SVGEGT. The CDR3 protein is CASSNAGNYGYTF. The CDR3 bases are TGTGCCAGCAGTAACGCAGGGAACTATGGCTACACCTTC.

This clonotype has a handful of counts. This chain links TRBV4-3 with TRBJ2-3; 7 bases agree with TRBD2. The V segment lost 4 bases and the J segment 3 bases; nucleotides outside the gene matches: 10. Germline lookup yields CDR1 LGHNA and CDR2 YSLEER. This CDR3 region has 16 residues. The CDR3 DNA reads TGCGCCAGCAGCCGGAACCCTAGCGGCGAGACAGATACGCAGTATTTT. It yields the protein CASSRNPSGETDTQYF.

The V call is TRBV30, the J call TRBJ2-7; 7 bases align to TRBD1. Germline loops: CDR1 GTSNPN, CDR2 SVGIG (reference sequence). The CDR3 has 12 residues. Trimming took 8 bases from V and 7 from J; bases not matched to a gene: 11. DNA of the CDR3: TGTGCCATCGACAGGGAGCTAAGTGAGCAGTACTTC. This gives the protein CAIDRELSEQYF.

This clonotype was counted between two and nine times. Here the CDR3 reads CASSYNYQLSNYGYTF. Written as DNA, the CDR3 is TGTGCCAGCAGTTATAATTACCAGCTAAGTAACTATGGCTACACCTTC. This chain joins TRBV6-2 or TRBV6-3 and TRBJ1-2; D is ambiguous. Trimming removed 3 bases at V and 1 base at J, with 15 bases between. Germline CDR1 MNHEY, CDR2 SVGEGT. The CDR3 contains 16 residues.

This clonotype has a handful of counts. The chain employs TRBV15 and TRBJ2-7; TRBD1 agrees at 7 bases. The germline V gene has CDR1 LNHNV and CDR2 YYDKDF (reference sequence). J lost 6 bases, V lost 3 bases, and 5 bases had no gene match. The CDR3 is 13 residues long. The CDR3 protein is CATSRDRSSEQYF. CDR3 DNA: TGTGCCACCAGCAGGGACAGGTCATCCGAGCAGTACTTC.

In DNA form, the CDR3 reads TGCGCCAGCAGCGTCTTAACATCGAACACCGGGGAGCTGTTTTTT. This encodes CASSVLTSNTGELFF. The chain couples TRBV5-1 to TRBJ2-2; unclear D gene. Germline V lookup: CDR1 SGHRS, CDR2 YFSETQ. CDR3 length: 15 amino acids. Trimming removed 4 bases from V and 0 bases from J, with 10 bases in between.

This clonotype was counted between two and nine times. The chain carries TRBV4-1 and TRBJ2-1; unclear D gene. V was cut by 5 bases and J by 9 bases, with 11 bases left in between. The CDR3 has 12 amino acids. Germline V lookup: CDR1 MGHRA, CDR2 YSYEKL. DNA of the CDR3: TGCGCCAGCAGCGGAGCGTTCTCTGAGCAGTTCTTC. Translation gives CASSGAFSEQFF.

This clonotype was observed a handful of times. This chain uses TRBV7-9 with TRBJ2-1; D remains unclear. Looked up from germline, CDR1 is SEHNR and CDR2 is FQNEAQ (reference sequence). V lost 5 bases, J lost 8 bases, and 7 bases lay in between. This CDR3 is built from 11 residues. In DNA, the CDR3 is TGTGCCAGCAGCCGCGGCTATGAGCAGTTCTTC. This translates into CASSRGYEQFF.

This clonotype was observed many times. This chain links TRBV9 with TRBJ2-7, with D tentatively TRBD1 or TRBD2 (5 bases each). The germline V and J ends were trimmed by 0 bases and 4 bases, with 11 bases remaining between them. Germline-derived CDR1 and CDR2 are SGDLS and YYNGEE. The CDR3 has 14 amino acids. CDR3 DNA sequence: TGTGCCAGCAGCGTAGGAGGGGCGACGTACGAGCAGTACTTC. Its translation is CASSVGGATYEQYF. Full variable domain (missing parts from reference TRBV9 and TRBJ2-7): DSGVTQTPKHLITATGQRVTLRCSPRSGDLSVYWYQQSLDQGLQFLIQYYNGEERAKGNILERFSAQQFPDLHSELNLSSLELGDSALYFCASSVGGATYEQYFGPGTRLTVT.

In the case of this clonotype: Here the CDR3 omits its conserved ending phenylalanine or tryptophan, so a read error is the likely source. V is TRBV5-1 and J is TRBJ1-2; 10 bases are shared with TRBD1. The CDR3 is made up of 15 amino acids. Germline V gene data show CDR1 as SGHRS and CDR2 as YFSETQ. Trimming removed 0 bases from V and 10 bases from J; junction bases left unmatched: 9. CDR3 nucleotide sequence: TGCGCCAGCAGCTTGGCCCCGGGACAGGGGTCTGACTACACCTGC. This sequence encodes CASSLAPGQGSDYTC.

The chain recombines TRBV29-1 with TRBJ2-3; TRBD1 aligns across 8 bases. The germline V gene has CDR1 SQVTM and CDR2 ANQGSEA. This CDR3 spans 14 amino acids. Trimming cost V 7 bases and J 4 bases; bases outside gene matches: 10. CDR3 sequence reads: CSAVDRGRADTQYF. CDR3 nucleotide sequence: TGCAGCGCCGTTGACAGGGGTAGGGCAGATACGCAGTATTTT.

This clonotype came up a few times. This sequence joins TRBV27 and TRBJ1-1; D may be TRBD1 (6 bases). Germline V gene sequence: CDR1 MNHEY, CDR2 SMNVEV (reference sequence). CDR3 length: 14 residues. V gave up 6 bases and J gave up 0 bases, with 11 bases separating them. The CDR3 sequence is CASRTTGLNTEAFF. Written as DNA, the CDR3 is TGTGCCAGCAGGACAACAGGGCTGAACACTGAAGCTTTCTTT.

This clonotype appeared a few times. V gene TRBV20-1 combines with J gene TRBJ2-1; 8 positions match TRBD2. The CDR3 extends over 13 amino acids. Germline values: CDR1 DFQATT, CDR2 SNEGSKA (reference sequence). J gave up 7 bases and V 5 bases, and 7 bases lay outside the gene matches. The CDR3 sequence: CSASRGDINEQFF. CDR3 bases: TGCAGTGCTTCGCGGGGGGACATTAATGAGCAGTTCTTC.

The table lists this clonotype with a count of one. This chain uses TRBV7-2 with TRBJ1-6; D gene uncertain. CDR1 SGHTA and CDR2 FQGNSA come from the germline V gene. The V gene lost 5 bases and the J gene lost 7 bases, with 21 bases spanning the gap. The CDR3 consists of 17 residues. CDR3 bases: TGTGCCAGCAGCCAACGCCGCCAGGCGCTTGCCAATTCACCCCTCCACTTT. Its protein product is CASSQRRQALANSPLHF. The variable domain in full, completed from reference TRBV7-2 and TRBJ1-6, reads GAGVSQSPSNKVTEKGKDVELRCDPISGHTALYWYRQSLGQGLEFLIYFQGNSAPDKSGLPSDRFSAERTGGSVSTLTIQRTQQEDSAVYLCASSQRRQALANSPLHFGNGTRLTVT.

The table lists this clonotype with a few counts. V usage is TRBV20-1 and J usage is TRBJ2-3; TRBD2 is a possible D gene (5 bases). With 4 bases removed from V and 9 bases from J, the gap between germline ends came to 11 bases. This CDR3 contains 11 residues. The germline V gene encodes CDR1 DFQATT and CDR2 SNEGSKA (reference sequence). The CDR3 DNA follows: TGCAGTGCTAAGAAAGCGGACACGCAGTATTTT. This sequence encodes CSAKKADTQYF.

This clonotype occurred a few times. The CDR3 is CASSRRDRASNYGYTF. CDR3 bases: TGTGCCAGCAGCCGCCGGGACAGGGCGTCGAACTATGGCTACACCTTC. This sequence joins TRBV6-6 and TRBJ1-2; 9 nucleotides line up with TRBD1. Trimming at V came to 6 bases and at J to 2 bases, leaving 10 bases not matched to a gene. The CDR3 is made up of 16 amino acids. Per germline, CDR1 MNHNY and CDR2 SVGAGI (reference sequence).

J is TRBJ2-5 and V is TRBV4-1, with no clear D. The CDR3 sequence is 14 residues long. Per germline, CDR1 MGHRA and CDR2 YSYEKL. V dropped 0 bases and J dropped 0 bases, with 5 bases sitting between them. The CDR3 protein is CASSQDPNQETQYF. CDR3 coding DNA: TGCGCCAGCAGCCAAGATCCAAACCAAGAGACCCAGTACTTC.